The clone carrying this T cell receptor (beta chain) was seen a handful of times. Authors' analysis steps: Filtering of immunoSEQ junctional sequences could not match full-length read filtering. Generated by immunoSEQ multiplex PCR, the TCRdb table keeps only in-frame clones and is missing some. The DNA gave D and trimming, while V, J and clone size come from that table. The repertoire consists of about 1 million clones, with 65% to 75% occurring once and the leading ten covering about 1.5%. The CDR3 spans 16 residues. The V gene lost 2 bases and the J gene lost 4 bases, with 15 bases spanning the gap. Germline lookup yields CDR1 SNHLY and CDR2 FYNNEI. This sample was taken from a study of shared clonotypes between healthy human individuals.

This receptor was obtained from a man aged 18 to 30 in good health. Sequencing input: memory CD4+ T cells sorted from blood. Subset denoted: CD45RA-negative fraction. The chain recombines TRBV2 with TRBJ1-5; D is unresolved. The CDR3 nucleotides are TGTGCCAGCAGTGAATTAGTGGGTCTAGCAAATCAGCCCCAGCATTTT. Amino acids: CASSELVGLANQPQHF.